This T cell receptor beta chain appears in the sequencing data of a study of human T cells and chemical hapten exposure. Study-level background: The patients were mostly female; they had alopecia areata, totalis or universalis.

The sample's time point: pre-sensitization, week 0. As for treatment: therapeutic diphenylcyclopropenone sensitization with weekly scalp DPC. This clonotype was recorded many times. CDR3 length: 15 residues. V shed 4 bases, J shed 3 bases, and the junction held 8 bases outside the gene matches. Per germline, CDR1 DFQATT and CDR2 SNEGSKA (reference sequence). Separate cDNA molecules received unique molecular identifiers, which the library attached to them. How the authors handled the data: A typical sample had 95,638 TCRs, with roughly 23,224 to 690,600 overall. Each CDR3 protein gets one entry after TCRdb re-called the RACE reads with MiXCR. TCRdb, not the original authors, processed these V and J calls. The sample records some 38,000 distinct CDR3 sequences, about 7.6% being singletons.

Specimen: whole blood, collected in connection with sensitization to the hapten diphenylcyclopropenone (DPC). The chain is built from TRBV20-1 and TRBJ1-5; 8 bases fit TRBD1. The sequence derives from a woman in her forties or fifties with alopecia areata. Some clones in this sample may be carry-over from other donors' samples. The CDR3: CSANPTGATNQPQHF. The CDR3 DNA reads as TGCAGTGCTAACCCGACAGGGGCAACCAATCAGCCCCAGCATTTT.